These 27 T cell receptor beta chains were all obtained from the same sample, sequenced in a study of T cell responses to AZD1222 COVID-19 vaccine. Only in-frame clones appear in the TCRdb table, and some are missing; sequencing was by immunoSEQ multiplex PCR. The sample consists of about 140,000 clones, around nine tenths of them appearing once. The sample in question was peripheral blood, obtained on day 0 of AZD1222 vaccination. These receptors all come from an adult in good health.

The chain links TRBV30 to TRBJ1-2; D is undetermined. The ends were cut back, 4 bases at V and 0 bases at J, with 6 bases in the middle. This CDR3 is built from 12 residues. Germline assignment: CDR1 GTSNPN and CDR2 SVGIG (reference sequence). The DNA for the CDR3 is TGTGCCTGGACAAGGGCTAACTATGGCTACACCTTC. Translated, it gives CAWTRANYGYTF. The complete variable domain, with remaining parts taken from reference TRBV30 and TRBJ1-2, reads SQTIHQWPATLVQPVGSPLSLECTVEGTSNPNLYWYRQAAGRGLQLLFYSVGIGQISSEVPQNLSASRPQDRQFILSSKKLLLSDSGFYLCAWTRANYGYTFGSGTRLTVV.

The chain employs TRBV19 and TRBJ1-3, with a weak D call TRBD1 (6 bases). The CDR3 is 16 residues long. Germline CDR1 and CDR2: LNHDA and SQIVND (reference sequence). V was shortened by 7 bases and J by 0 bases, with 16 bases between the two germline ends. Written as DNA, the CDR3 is TGTGCCAGTACCGAACTCGACAGGATCTCTGGAAACACCATATATTTT. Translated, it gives CASTELDRISGNTIYF.

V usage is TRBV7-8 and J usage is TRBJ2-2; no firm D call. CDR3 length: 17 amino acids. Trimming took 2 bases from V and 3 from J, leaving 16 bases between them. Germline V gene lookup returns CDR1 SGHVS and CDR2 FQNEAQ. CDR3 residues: CASSLLSMFGYTGELFF. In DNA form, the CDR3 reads TGTGCCAGCAGCTTACTTTCTATGTTTGGATACACCGGGGAGCTGTTTTTT.

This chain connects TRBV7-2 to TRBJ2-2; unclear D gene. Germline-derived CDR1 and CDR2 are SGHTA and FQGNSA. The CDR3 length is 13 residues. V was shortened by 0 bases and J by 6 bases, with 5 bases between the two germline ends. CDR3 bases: TGTGCCAGCAGCTTAGCCTGGGCCGGGGAGCTGTTTTTT. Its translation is CASSLAWAGELFF.

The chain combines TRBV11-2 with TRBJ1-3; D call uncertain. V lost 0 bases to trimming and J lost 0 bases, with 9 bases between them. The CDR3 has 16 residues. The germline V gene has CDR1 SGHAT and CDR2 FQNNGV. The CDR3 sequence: CASSLEWANSGNTIYF. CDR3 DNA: TGTGCCAGCAGCTTAGAGTGGGCCAACTCTGGAAACACCATATATTTT.

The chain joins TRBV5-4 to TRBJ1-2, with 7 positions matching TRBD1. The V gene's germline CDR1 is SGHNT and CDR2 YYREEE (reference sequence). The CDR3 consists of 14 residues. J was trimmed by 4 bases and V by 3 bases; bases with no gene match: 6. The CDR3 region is CASSSTGSGYGYTF. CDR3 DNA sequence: TGTGCCAGCAGCTCGACAGGGTCGGGCTATGGCTACACCTTC.

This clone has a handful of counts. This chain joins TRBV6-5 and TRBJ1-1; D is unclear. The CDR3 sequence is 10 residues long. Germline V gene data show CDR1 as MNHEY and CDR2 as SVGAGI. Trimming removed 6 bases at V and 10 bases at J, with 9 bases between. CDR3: CASSNQAAFF. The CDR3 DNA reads TGTGCCAGCAGCAACCAAGCAGCTTTCTTT.

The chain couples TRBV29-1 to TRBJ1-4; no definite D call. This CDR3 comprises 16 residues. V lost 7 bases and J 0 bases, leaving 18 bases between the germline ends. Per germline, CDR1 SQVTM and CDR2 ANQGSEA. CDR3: CSDIGALCATNEKLFF. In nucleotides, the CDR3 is TGCAGCGATATAGGCGCCCTTTGTGCAACTAATGAAAAACTGTTTTTT.

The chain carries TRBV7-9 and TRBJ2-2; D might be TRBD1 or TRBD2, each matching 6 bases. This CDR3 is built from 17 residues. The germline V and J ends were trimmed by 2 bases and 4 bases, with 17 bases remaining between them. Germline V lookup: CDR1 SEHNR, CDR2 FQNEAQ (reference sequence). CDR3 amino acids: CASSLRGPDGSTGELFF. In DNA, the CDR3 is TGTGCCAGCAGCTTACGGGGGCCGGATGGGTCCACCGGGGAGCTGTTTTTT. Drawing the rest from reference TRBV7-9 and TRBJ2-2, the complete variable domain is DTGVSQNPRHKITKRGQNVTFRCDPISEHNRLYWYRQTLGQGPEFLTYFQNEAQLEKSRLLSDRFSAERPKGSFSTLEIQRTEQGDSAMYLCASSLRGPDGSTGELFFGEGSRLTVL.

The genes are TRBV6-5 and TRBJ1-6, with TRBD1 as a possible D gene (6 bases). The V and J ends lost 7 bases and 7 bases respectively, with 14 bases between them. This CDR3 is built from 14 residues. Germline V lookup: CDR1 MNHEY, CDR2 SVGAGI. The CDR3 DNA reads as TGTGCCAGCAAGATAGGACAGCTAAATTCACCCCTCCACTTT. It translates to CASKIGQLNSPLHF.

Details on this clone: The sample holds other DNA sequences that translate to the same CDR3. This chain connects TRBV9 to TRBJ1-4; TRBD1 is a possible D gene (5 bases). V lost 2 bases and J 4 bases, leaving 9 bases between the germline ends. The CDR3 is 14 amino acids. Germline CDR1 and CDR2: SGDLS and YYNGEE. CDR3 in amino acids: CASSVGQINEKLFF. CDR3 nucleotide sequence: TGTGCCAGCAGCGTGGGGCAGATTAATGAAAAACTGTTTTTT.

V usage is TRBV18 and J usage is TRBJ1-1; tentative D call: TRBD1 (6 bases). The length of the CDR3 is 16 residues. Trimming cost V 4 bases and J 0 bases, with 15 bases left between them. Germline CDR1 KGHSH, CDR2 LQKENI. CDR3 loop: CASSRGQSIMNTEAFF. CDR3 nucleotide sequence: TGTGCCAGCTCACGTGGACAGAGTATCATGAACACTGAAGCTTTCTTT.

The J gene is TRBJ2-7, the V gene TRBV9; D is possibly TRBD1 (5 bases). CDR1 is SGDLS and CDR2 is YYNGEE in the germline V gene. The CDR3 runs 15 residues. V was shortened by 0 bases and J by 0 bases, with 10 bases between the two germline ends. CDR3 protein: CASSVGGQSSYEQYF. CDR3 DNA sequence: TGTGCCAGCAGCGTAGGAGGACAAAGCTCCTACGAGCAGTACTTC.

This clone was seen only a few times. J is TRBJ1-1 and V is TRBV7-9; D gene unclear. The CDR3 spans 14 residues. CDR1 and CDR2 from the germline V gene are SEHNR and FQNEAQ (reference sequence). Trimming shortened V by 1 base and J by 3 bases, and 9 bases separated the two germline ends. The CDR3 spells CASSLGGRYTEAFF. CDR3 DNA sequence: TGTGCCAGCAGCTTAGGAGGTCGCTACACTGAAGCTTTCTTT.

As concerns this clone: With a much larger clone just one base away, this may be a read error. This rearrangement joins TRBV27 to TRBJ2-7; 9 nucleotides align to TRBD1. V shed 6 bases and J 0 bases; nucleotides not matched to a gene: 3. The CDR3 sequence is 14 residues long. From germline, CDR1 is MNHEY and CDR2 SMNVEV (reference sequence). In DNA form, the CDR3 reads TGTGCCAGCAGCCGGGACAGGGACTCCTACGAGCAGTACTTC. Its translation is CASSRDRDSYEQYF.

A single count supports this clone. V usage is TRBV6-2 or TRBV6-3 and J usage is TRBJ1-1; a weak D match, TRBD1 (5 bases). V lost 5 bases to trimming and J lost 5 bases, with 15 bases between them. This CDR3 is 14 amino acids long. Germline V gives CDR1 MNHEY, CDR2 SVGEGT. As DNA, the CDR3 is TGTGCCAGCAGTAAGCAGGGTGAGTGGACTGAAGCTTTCTTT. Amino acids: CASSKQGEWTEAFF.

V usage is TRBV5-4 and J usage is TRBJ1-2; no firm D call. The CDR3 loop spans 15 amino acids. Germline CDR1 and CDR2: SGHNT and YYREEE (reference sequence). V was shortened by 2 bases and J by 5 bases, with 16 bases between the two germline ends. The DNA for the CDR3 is TGTGCCAGCAGCTTACGGGGTCGGCGGATGTATGGCTACACCTTC. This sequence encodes CASSLRGRRMYGYTF.

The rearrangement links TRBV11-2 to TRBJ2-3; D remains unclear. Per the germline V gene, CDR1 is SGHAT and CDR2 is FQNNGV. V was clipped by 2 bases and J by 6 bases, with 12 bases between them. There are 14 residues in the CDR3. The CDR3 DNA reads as TGTGCCAGCAGCTTAATAGGGTTCGCGGATACGCAGTATTTT. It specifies CASSLIGFADTQYF.

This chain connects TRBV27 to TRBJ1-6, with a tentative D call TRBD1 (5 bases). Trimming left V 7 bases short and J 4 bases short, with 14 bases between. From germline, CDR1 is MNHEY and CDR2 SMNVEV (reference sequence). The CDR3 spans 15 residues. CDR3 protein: CASTGSRVYNSPLHF. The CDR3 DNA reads TGTGCCAGCACCGGAAGCAGGGTTTATAATTCACCCCTCCACTTT.

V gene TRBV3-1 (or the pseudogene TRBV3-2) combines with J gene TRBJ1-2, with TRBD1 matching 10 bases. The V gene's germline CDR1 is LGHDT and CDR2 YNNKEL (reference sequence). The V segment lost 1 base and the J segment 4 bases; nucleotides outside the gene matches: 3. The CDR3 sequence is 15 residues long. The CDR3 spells CASSQGTGGIYGYTF. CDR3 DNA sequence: TGTGCCAGCAGCCAAGGGACAGGGGGAATCTATGGCTACACCTTC.

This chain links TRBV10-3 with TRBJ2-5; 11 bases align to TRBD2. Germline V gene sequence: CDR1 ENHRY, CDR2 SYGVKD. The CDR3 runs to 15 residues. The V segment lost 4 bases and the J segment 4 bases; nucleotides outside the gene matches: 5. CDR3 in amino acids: CAISVAGTSGETQYF. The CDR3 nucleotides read TGTGCCATCAGTGTTGCCGGGACTAGCGGAGAGACCCAGTACTTC.

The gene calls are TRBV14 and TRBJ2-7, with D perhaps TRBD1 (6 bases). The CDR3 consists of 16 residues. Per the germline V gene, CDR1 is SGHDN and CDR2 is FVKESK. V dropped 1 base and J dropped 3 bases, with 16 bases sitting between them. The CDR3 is CASSQGGHAGLYEQYF. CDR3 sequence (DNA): TGTGCCAGCAGCCAAGGGGGGCACGCTGGACTCTACGAGCAGTACTTC. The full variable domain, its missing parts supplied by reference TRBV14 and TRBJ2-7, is EAGVTQFPSHSVIEKGQTVTLRCDPISGHDNLYWYRRVMGKEIKFLLHFVKESKQDESGMPNNRFLAERTGGTYSTLKVQPAELEDSGVYFCASSQGGHAGLYEQYFGPGTRLTVT.

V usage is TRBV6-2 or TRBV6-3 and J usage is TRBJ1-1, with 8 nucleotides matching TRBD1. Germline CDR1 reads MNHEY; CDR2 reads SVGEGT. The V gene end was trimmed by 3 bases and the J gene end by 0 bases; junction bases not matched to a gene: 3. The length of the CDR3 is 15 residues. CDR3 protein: CASSYQGAMNTEAFF. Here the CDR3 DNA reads TGTGCCAGCAGTTATCAGGGGGCGATGAACACTGAAGCTTTCTTT.

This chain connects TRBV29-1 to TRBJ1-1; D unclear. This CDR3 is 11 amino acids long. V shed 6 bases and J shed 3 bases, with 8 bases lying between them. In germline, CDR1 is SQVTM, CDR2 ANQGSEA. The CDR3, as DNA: TGCAGCGTCCTAGAGTACACTGAAGCTTTCTTT. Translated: CSVLEYTEAFF.

The CDR3 DNA reads as TGTGCCGCCTCCCCCCCGGGGCAGAAACGAAGCAATCAGCCCCAGCATTTT. Protein sequence: CAASPPGQKRSNQPQHF. V gene TRBV19 combines with J gene TRBJ1-5; a weak D match, TRBD1 (5 bases). CDR1 and CDR2 (germline): LNHDA, SQIVND (reference sequence). The CDR3 covers 17 residues. V lost 11 bases and J lost 1, with 24 bases in between.

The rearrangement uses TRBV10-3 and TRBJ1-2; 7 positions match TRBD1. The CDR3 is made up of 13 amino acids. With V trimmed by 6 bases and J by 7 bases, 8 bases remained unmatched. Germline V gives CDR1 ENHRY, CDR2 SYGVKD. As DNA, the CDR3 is TGTGCCATCAGCCCTGCGACAGGGAGTGGCTACACCTTC. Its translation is CAISPATGSGYTF.

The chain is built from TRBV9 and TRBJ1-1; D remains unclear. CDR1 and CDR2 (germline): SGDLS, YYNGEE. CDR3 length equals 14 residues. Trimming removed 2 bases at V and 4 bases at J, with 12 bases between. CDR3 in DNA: TGTGCCAGCAGCGTCACTACGGGGAGCACTGAAGCTTTCTTT. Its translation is CASSVTTGSTEAFF. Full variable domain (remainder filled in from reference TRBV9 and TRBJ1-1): DSGVTQTPKHLITATGQRVTLRCSPRSGDLSVYWYQQSLDQGLQFLIQYYNGEERAKGNILERFSAQQFPDLHSELNLSSLELGDSALYFCASSVTTGSTEAFFGQGTRLTVV.